Listed here are 24 T cell receptor beta chains from one sample, sequenced in a study of CD8+ T cells in alopecia areata. cDNA reverse transcribed from extracted RNA served as the sequencing template. This table comes from immunoSEQ multiplex PCR, and its TCRdb copy is limited to in-frame clones, with some not included. The table includes some 210,000 clones, 57% detected once. Sample: CD4+ T cells sorted from blood, taken at week 0. These receptor sequences come from a human donor with alopecia areata.

V usage is TRBV2 and J usage is TRBJ2-1; 7 bases map to TRBD1. V trimming: 8 bases; J trimming: 5 bases; junction bases outside the gene matches: 15. There are 16 residues in the CDR3. The germline V gene has CDR1 SNHLY and CDR2 FYNNEI. CDR3: CASAGPGGRSHNEQFF. CDR3 coding DNA: TGTGCCAGCGCAGGGCCAGGGGGTAGATCCCACAATGAGCAGTTCTTC.

This clone was recorded a few times. This chain uses TRBV18 with TRBJ1-3; 7 positions agree with TRBD1. The CDR3 extends over 14 amino acids. Per the germline V gene, CDR1 is KGHSH and CDR2 is LQKENI. The junction had 3 bases not matched to a gene; V was cut back by 3 bases and J by 4 bases. The CDR3 nucleotides are TGTGCCAGCTCACCCGGGACAGAAGGAAACACCATATATTTT. Its protein product is CASSPGTEGNTIYF.

The table lists this clone with a few counts. This sequence joins TRBV21-1 and TRBJ2-2. TRBV21-1 is designated a pseudogene. This CDR3 is 11 amino acids long. CDR3 coding DNA: TGTGCCAGCGGAATCTCAGGGGAGCTGTTTTTT. This codes for CASGISGELFF.

V is TRBV29-1 and J is TRBJ2-7, with a weak D call TRBD1 (6 bases). This CDR3 has 11 residues. V lost 6 bases, J lost 2 bases, and 8 bases lay in between. Per germline, CDR1 SQVTM and CDR2 ANQGSEA. In DNA, the CDR3 is TGCAGCGTCAGGGGTGCCTACGAGCAGTACTTC. It is translated as CSVRGAYEQYF.

The chain carries TRBV7-9 and TRBJ2-7, with D tentatively TRBD1 or TRBD2 (5 bases each). Germline V gene data show CDR1 as SEHNR and CDR2 as FQNEAQ (reference sequence). The CDR3 covers 14 residues. V lost 6 bases and J 7 bases, leaving 19 bases between the germline ends. The CDR3 DNA reads TGTGCCAGCAGAGAGGGACGGGTCCTCGGGGAGCAGTACTTC. Translating gives CASREGRVLGEQYF.

This clone occurred once. This chain connects TRBV5-1 to TRBJ2-7; TRBD1 matches at 10 bases. This CDR3 spans 16 amino acids. Trimming removed 4 bases from V and 2 bases from J; junction bases left unmatched: 9. CDR1 and CDR2 from the germline V gene are SGHRS and YFSETQ. The CDR3 DNA reads TGCGCCAGCAGCGCAAGAACGGGACAGGGGACCTACGAGCAGTACTTC. Translated: CASSARTGQGTYEQYF.

This clone was observed a single time. V gene TRBV7-6 combines with J gene TRBJ2-5; D possibly matches TRBD1 or TRBD2 (5 bases each). The CDR3 consists of 13 residues. V was clipped by 6 bases and J by 5 bases, with 13 bases between them. Germline V CDR1 and CDR2: SGHVS, FNYEAQ. The CDR3 is CASREGPRETQYF. In DNA form, the CDR3 reads TGTGCCAGCAGAGAGGGACCCCGGGAGACCCAGTACTTC.

J is TRBJ2-1 and V is TRBV4-1; 10 nucleotides match TRBD2. The germline V gene encodes CDR1 MGHRA and CDR2 YSYEKL. The CDR3 spans 17 residues. Germline trimming cut 4 bases from V and 6 bases from J; bases unmatched to any gene: 12. As DNA, the CDR3 is TGCGCCAGCAGCCCCAGCAGGGGTAGCGGGAGGATCAATGAGCAGTTCTTC. Its translation: CASSPSRGSGRINEQFF.

The chain uses TRBV5-1 and TRBJ2-2; 13 bases map to TRBD2. The CDR3 is made up of 16 amino acids. The J segment lost 6 bases and the V segment lost 0 bases, leaving 2 bases of the junction unmatched. Germline CDR1 reads SGHRS; CDR2 reads YFSETQ. This CDR3 reads CASSLAGLAGAGELFF. CDR3 nucleotide sequence: TGCGCCAGCAGCTTGGCCGGACTAGCGGGAGCCGGGGAGCTGTTTTTT.

The chain is built from TRBV29-1 and TRBJ1-4; D is uncertain. The germline V and J ends were trimmed by 1 base and 10 bases, with 7 bases remaining between them. Per germline, CDR1 SQVTM and CDR2 ANQGSEA. CDR3 length equals 11 residues. The DNA for the CDR3 is TGCAGCGTTGAAGTTGGGAGAAAACTGTTTTTT. Amino acid sequence: CSVEVGRKLFF.

The table lists this clone with a few counts. J is TRBJ2-6 and V is TRBV14; 7 positions match TRBD1. This CDR3 comprises 15 residues. Trimming cost V 5 bases and J 3 bases; bases outside gene matches: 4. The germline V gene has CDR1 SGHDN and CDR2 FVKESK. Here the CDR3 DNA reads TGTGCCAGCAGCACCCGACAGGGTGGGGCCAACGTCCTGACTTTC. It translates to CASSTRQGGANVLTF.

The chain links TRBV5-1 to TRBJ2-2, with D perhaps TRBD1 or TRBD2 (5 bases each). Deletions cut 8 bases from V and 0 bases from J, with 23 bases between. Germline V CDR1 and CDR2: SGHRS, YFSETQ. This CDR3 comprises 18 residues. This chain's CDR3 is CASSLHGASQPNTGELFF. The CDR3 DNA reads as TGCGCCAGTTCGCTTCACGGGGCTAGCCAACCGAACACCGGGGAGCTGTTTTTT.

The V call is TRBV29-1, the J call TRBJ2-3; TRBD2 agrees at 11 bases. The CDR3 loop spans 14 amino acids. Germline V CDR1 and CDR2: SQVTM, ANQGSEA. The J segment lost 3 bases and the V segment lost 5 bases, leaving 4 bases of the junction unmatched. The CDR3 DNA reads as TGCAGCGTTCATAGCGGGAGGGTTACAGATACGCAGTATTTT. The encoded protein is CSVHSGRVTDTQYF.

The chain links TRBV5-1 to TRBJ1-2, with TRBD1 as a possible D gene (5 bases). The germline V gene encodes CDR1 SGHRS and CDR2 YFSETQ. Trimming stripped 4 bases from V and 7 bases from J, with 17 bases between. This CDR3 spans 14 amino acids. CDR3 protein: CASSGGQTPGGYTF. CDR3 nucleotides: TGCGCCAGCAGCGGAGGACAAACCCCTGGTGGCTACACCTTC.

This clone was observed a handful of times. This sequence joins TRBV7-3 and TRBJ2-1; 10 positions match TRBD2. V gave up 5 bases and J gave up 6 bases; unmatched junction bases: 7. CDR3 length: 15 residues. Germline loops: CDR1 SGHTA, CDR2 FQGTGA. CDR3 DNA sequence: TGTGCCAGCAGCGCTCAGGTAGCGGGAGGCAATGAGCAGTTCTTC. Translating gives CASSAQVAGGNEQFF.

This clone was seen once. The chain employs TRBV9 and TRBJ1-1; D remains unclear. V was pared by 4 bases and J by 7 bases, with 17 bases between. Germline CDR1 and CDR2: SGDLS and YYNGEE. This CDR3 contains 14 residues. CDR3 loop: CASSTEGRASEAFF. Here the CDR3 DNA reads TGTGCCAGCAGCACCGAAGGGAGGGCAAGTGAAGCTTTCTTT.

The chain is built from TRBV7-8 and TRBJ1-1, with D possibly being TRBD1 (6 bases). V was trimmed by 5 bases and J by 4 bases, leaving 11 bases between them. CDR1 and CDR2 from the germline V gene are SGHVS and FQNEAQ. The CDR3 sequence is 13 residues long. For the CDR3, the DNA is TGTGCCAGCAGCGTCAGGGGAGGCACTGAAGCTTTCTTT. It specifies CASSVRGGTEAFF. Drawing the rest from reference TRBV7-8 and TRBJ1-1, the complete variable domain is GAGVSQSPRYKVAKRGQDVALRCDPISGHVSLFWYQQALGQGPEFLTYFQNEAQLDKSGLPSDRFFAERPEGSVSTLKIQRTQQEDSAVYLCASSVRGGTEAFFGQGTRLTVV.

V is TRBV19 and J is TRBJ1-2; possibly TRBD1 for D (5 bases). The CDR3 consists of 14 residues. Germline V gene sequence: CDR1 LNHDA, CDR2 SQIVND (reference sequence). V lost 6 bases to trimming and J lost 4 bases, with 15 bases between them. CDR3 in amino acids: CASRTDSLRYGYTF. The CDR3 bases are TGTGCCAGTAGAACCGACAGCTTACGCTATGGCTACACCTTC.

This clone was detected a few times. The V call is TRBV12-5, the J call TRBJ1-2; 8 bases are a match to TRBD1. CDR1 LGHNT and CDR2 FRNRAP come from the germline V gene. V trimming: 6 bases; J trimming: 2 bases; junction bases outside the gene matches: 8. The CDR3 loop spans 15 amino acids. The CDR3 sequence is CASGPDRGANYGYTF. The DNA of the CDR3 is TGTGCTAGTGGCCCAGACAGGGGAGCCAACTATGGCTACACCTTC.

The table lists this clone with a few counts. V is TRBV19 and J is TRBJ1-1; tentative D call: TRBD1 (6 bases). Germline CDR1 reads LNHDA; CDR2 reads SQIVND (reference sequence). V shed 7 bases and J shed 4 bases, with 13 bases lying between them. This CDR3 contains 13 residues. For the CDR3, the DNA is TGTGCCAGTAAACCGGGACACCTCACTGAAGCTTTCTTT. It is translated as CASKPGHLTEAFF. The full variable domain, with the rest looked up from reference TRBV19 and TRBJ1-1, is DGGITQSPKYLFRKEGQNVTLSCEQNLNHDAMYWYRQDPGQGLRLIYYSQIVNDFQKGDIAEGYSVSREKKESFPLTVTSAQKNPTAFYLCASKPGHLTEAFFGQGTRLTVV.

This chain joins TRBV5-1 and TRBJ2-1; D gene uncertain. V was trimmed by 4 bases and J by 3 bases, leaving 11 bases between them. From germline, CDR1 is SGHRS and CDR2 YFSETQ. The CDR3 covers 14 residues. For the CDR3, the DNA is TGCGCCAGCAGCCCGAGAACCAGCTACAATGAGCAGTTCTTC. Translated: CASSPRTSYNEQFF. Full variable domain (missing parts from reference TRBV5-1 and TRBJ2-1): KAGVTQTPRYLIKTRGQQVTLSCSPISGHRSVSWYQQTPGQGLQFLFEYFSETQRNKGNFPGRFSGRQFSNSRSEMNVSTLELGDSALYLCASSPRTSYNEQFFGPGTRLTVL.

This clone was detected a few times. The chain recombines TRBV7-2 with TRBJ1-4, with D maybe TRBD1 (6 bases). Deletions cut 5 bases from V and 0 bases from J, with 13 bases between. Germline CDR1 and CDR2: SGHTA and FQGNSA. This CDR3 region has 16 residues. The CDR3 nucleotides are TGTGCCAGCAGCCCCCGACCAGGGGCAACTAATGAAAAACTGTTTTTT. Encoded protein: CASSPRPGATNEKLFF.

There are many counts of this clone. J is TRBJ2-7 and V is TRBV5-5; possible D gene TRBD2, 5 bases. This CDR3 contains 15 residues. Trimming removed 5 bases from V and 0 bases from J, with 15 bases in between. Germline values: CDR1 SGHKS, CDR2 YYEKEE (reference sequence). In nucleotides, the CDR3 is TGTGCCAGCAGTTTTAGGGATACTAGCTCCTACGAGCAGTACTTC. It yields the protein CASSFRDTSSYEQYF. Based on the CDR3 plus reference TRBV5-5 and TRBJ2-7, the full variable domain is DAGVTQSPTHLIKTRGQQVTLRCSPISGHKSVSWYQQVLGQGPQFIFQYYEKEERGRGNFPDRFSARQFPNYSSELNVNALLLGDSALYLCASSFRDTSSYEQYFGPGTRLTVT.

The J gene is TRBJ2-5, the V gene TRBV30; TRBD2 aligns across 10 bases. CDR3 length: 14 residues. J lost 1 base, V lost 7 bases, and 6 bases had no gene match. Germline V CDR1 and CDR2: GTSNPN, SVGIG (reference sequence). As DNA, the CDR3 is TGTGCCTTCATCCCTAGCGGGAGCCAAGAGACCCAGTACTTC. This encodes CAFIPSGSQETQYF.